What follows are 14 T cell receptor beta chains derived from one specimen sequenced in a study of CD8 T cells in Susac syndrome (dated 2019 in TCRdb). The method behind the library was the immunoSEQ multiplex PCR assay. RNA was extracted using the RNeasy kit, and 0.5 to 1 microgram was reverse transcribed with random hexamers. TCRdb cleaned the public reads at Q25 with fastp, built clones with MiXCR and kept in-frame beta chains. Each record represents a unique CDR3 protein, reported with the most common genes and DNA among its rows. The table for this sample lists nearly 110,000 distinct CDR3 sequences; roughly 94% of them were counted only once. The ten largest clones add up to about 0.42% of the sample. Sequences were obtained from CD8+ T cells from PBMCs. All receptors come from a human donor with Susac syndrome.

The chain employs TRBV29-1 and TRBJ1-2; D uncertain. The CDR3 spans 13 residues. V gave up 7 bases and J gave up 2 bases, with 14 bases separating them. Germline CDR1 and CDR2: SQVTM and ANQGSEA. CDR3 DNA sequence: TGCAGCGCCCCAATGGAGACAAACTATGGCTACACCTTC. Translated: CSAPMETNYGYTF.

The V call is TRBV5-4, the J call TRBJ2-5; a weak D match, TRBD1 (5 bases). Germline-derived CDR1 and CDR2 are SGHNT and YYREEE (reference sequence). The germline V and J ends were trimmed by 5 bases and 2 bases, with 10 bases remaining between them. The CDR3 covers 13 residues. In DNA, the CDR3 is TGTGCCAGCAGAGACAGCAATCAAGAGACCCAGTACTTC. Its protein is CASRDSNQETQYF.

The genes are TRBV20-1 and TRBJ1-2; D uncertain. CDR3 length: 15 amino acids. The ends were cut back, 0 bases at V and 1 base at J, with 12 bases in the middle. From germline, CDR1 is DFQATT and CDR2 SNEGSKA (reference sequence). The CDR3 reads CSARDRAPFNYGYTF. CDR3 DNA sequence: TGCAGTGCTAGAGATCGTGCACCTTTTAACTATGGCTACACCTTC.

V gene TRBV7-9 combines with J gene TRBJ2-1; TRBD1 might be the D (5 bases). V lost 5 bases, J lost 4 bases, and 18 bases lay in between. Germline V gene data show CDR1 as SEHNR and CDR2 as FQNEAQ (reference sequence). This CDR3 spans 16 amino acids. The CDR3 protein is CASSPGEGHPYNEQFF. In nucleotides, the CDR3 is TGTGCCAGCAGCCCGGGTGAAGGACACCCGTACAATGAGCAGTTCTTC.

The chain recombines TRBV20-1 with TRBJ2-6; D gene ambiguous. The CDR3 covers 12 residues. V lost 8 bases and J lost 0, with 5 bases in between. CDR1 is DFQATT and CDR2 is SNEGSKA in the germline V gene (reference sequence). This chain's CDR3 is CSSHSGANVLTF. The CDR3 nucleotides read TGCAGTTCCCACTCTGGGGCCAACGTCCTGACTTTC.

This chain connects TRBV21-1 to TRBJ2-7; TRBD1 is the table's D call and was not checked against the DNA. TRBV21-1 is a pseudogene. This CDR3 region has 18 residues. The CDR3 is CASSSQGVRAVVGYEQYF. CDR3 coding DNA: TGTGCCAGCAGCAGCCAGGGGGTGAGGGCAGTTGTTGGCTACGAGCAGTACTTC.

This chain uses TRBV7-6 with TRBJ2-1; 11 bases match TRBD2. The trim removed 6 bases at V and 8 bases at J, leaving 3 bases unmatched. This CDR3 comprises 13 residues. Germline CDR1 reads SGHVS; CDR2 reads FNYEAQ. This chain's CDR3 is CASSRSGGDEQFF. The CDR3 coding sequence is TGTGCCAGCAGTCGTAGCGGGGGGGATGAGCAGTTCTTC.

This rearrangement joins TRBV20-1 to TRBJ2-7; TRBD2 matches at 16 bases. With V trimmed by 5 bases and J by 7 bases, 11 bases remained unmatched. CDR3 length equals 16 residues. CDR1 is DFQATT and CDR2 is SNEGSKA in the germline V gene (reference sequence). The CDR3 nucleotides are TGCAGTGCTGCCCCCGGGACTAGCGGGGGGGCGGGGGAGCAGTACTTC. Residues: CSAAPGTSGGAGEQYF.

The J gene is TRBJ2-7, the V gene TRBV6-6; 9 positions agree with TRBD2. In germline, CDR1 is MNHNY, CDR2 SVGAGI (reference sequence). V gave up 5 bases and J gave up 9 bases; unmatched junction bases: 5. CDR3 length: 12 residues. The CDR3 loop is CASSPGLARQYF. CDR3 sequence (DNA): TGTGCCAGCAGTCCGGGACTAGCTCGGCAGTACTTC.

There are a few counts of this clonotype. The rearrangement uses TRBV27 and TRBJ2-7; a possible D gene is TRBD1 (6 bases). This CDR3 spans 14 amino acids. V lost 0 bases, J lost 1 base, and 7 bases lay in between. The germline V gene has CDR1 MNHEY and CDR2 SMNVEV (reference sequence). In DNA, the CDR3 is TGTGCCAGCAGTTTATCGAGGGGGTCCTACGAGCAGTACTTC. It specifies CASSLSRGSYEQYF.

This chain links TRBV7-6 with TRBJ2-2; TRBD1 agrees at 9 bases. There are 17 residues in the CDR3. Per the germline V gene, CDR1 is SGHVS and CDR2 is FNYEAQ. The ends lost 3 bases at V and 0 bases at J; junction bases unmatched: 5. The DNA for the CDR3 is TGTGCCAGCAGCTTCACAGGGGGCGTTACGAACACCGGGGAGCTGTTTTTT. Translation gives CASSFTGGVTNTGELFF.

Worth noting for this clonotype: One end of the junction varies from germline; a read error may be responsible. The chain recombines TRBV24-1 with TRBJ2-1, with 8 nucleotides matching TRBD1. Germline V gene data show CDR1 as KGHDR and CDR2 as SFDVKD. This CDR3 spans 13 amino acids. CDR3 amino acids: CATSDPQDRERIF. CDR3 bases: TGTGCCACCAGTGACCCCCAGGACAGGGAAAGGATCTTC.

The chain links TRBV6-1 to TRBJ1-1; no reliable D call. Germline CDR1 MNHNS, CDR2 SASEGT. The CDR3 extends over 11 amino acids. V lost 7 bases to trimming and J lost 8 bases, with 11 bases between them. In nucleotides, the CDR3 is TGTGCCAGCACCCTAAATAAGGAAGCTTTCTTT. Amino acid sequence: CASTLNKEAFF.

Concerning this clonotype itself: It is unclear where the CDR3 begins or ends on the DNA, so no DNA is shown, and the CDR3 is as TCRdb lists it. This rearrangement joins TRBV5-1 to TRBJ2-2. Germline CDR1 is SGHRS and CDR2 is YFSETQ. The CDR3 region is 12 residues in length, termini included. The CDR3 sequence: CASSFGNGELFF.